What follows are 2 T cell receptor beta chains derived from one specimen sequenced in a study of cytomegalovirus exposure and HLA in healthy donors. The PCR employed 60 Vbeta primers together with 13 Jbeta primers. Sequencing used immunoSEQ multiplex PCR; TCRdb keeps in-frame clones, though not all of them. The sample includes 90,000 to 120,000 clones, over 60% of them seen just once. What was sequenced was PBMCs. These receptors were obtained from a woman aged 18-29 years in good health and CMV-seropositive.

There are a few counts of this clone. The V call is TRBV7-8, the J call TRBJ2-1, with D possibly matching TRBD2 (6 bases). Germline V gives CDR1 SGHVS, CDR2 FQNEAQ. V lost 5 bases, J lost 1 base, and 12 bases lay in between. This CDR3 is built from 15 residues. The chain's CDR3 is CASSQGLQSYNEQFF. The CDR3 nucleotides read TGTGCCAGCAGCCAAGGACTACAATCCTACAATGAGCAGTTCTTC.

This clone was recorded only once. V is TRBV27 and J is TRBJ2-1, with D perhaps matching TRBD2 (6 bases). Germline V lookup: CDR1 MNHEY, CDR2 SMNVEV (reference sequence). The CDR3 extends over 13 amino acids. V was clipped by 2 bases and J by 8 bases, with 10 bases between them. Here the CDR3 reads CASSLGTGDEQFF. In DNA form, the CDR3 reads TGTGCCAGCAGTTTAGGGACTGGCGATGAGCAGTTCTTC.